This T cell receptor (beta chain) was documented in a study of blood T cells in healthy people across ages. V lost 0 bases, J lost 10 bases, and 9 bases lay in between. The CDR3 totals 12 residues. Germline lookup yields CDR1 LGHDT and CDR2 YNNKEL (reference sequence). Samples each had at least 6 micrograms of total RNA extracted. The second PCR ran about 6 to 11 cycles with a sample-barcoded 5' primer and J-beta primers. TCRdb redid the calling of the 5' RACE reads with MiXCR, one entry per CDR3 protein. The sample holds more than 900,000 distinct CDR3 sequences, around 29% seen once. The sample was also linked to a second study, of T cells of mothers and their children.

The clonotype was recovered from a woman between 35 and 50 years old in good health. The sample was blood. The V and J genes are TRBV3-1 and TRBJ1-2; D call uncertain. The DNA of the CDR3 is TGTGCCAGCAGCCAAGAGCCGGGAACCTACACCTTC. It is translated as CASSQEPGTYTF.